Following are 25 T cell receptor beta chains from one sample sequenced in a study of radiotherapy plus CTLA-4 blockade in lung cancer. Sequenced by immunoSEQ multiplex PCR; TCRdb stores in-frame clones only, minus some. The sample includes tens of thousands of clones, more than 75% of them seen just once. The input for sequencing was peripheral blood, taken from a patient treated with radiotherapy plus ipilimumab. The receptors derive from a human donor with non-small cell lung cancer who had stable disease on radiotherapy plus ipilimumab.

Comment on this clone: This CDR3 is also generated by other DNA sequences in the sample. This chain connects TRBV29-1 to TRBJ2-5; 8 bases match TRBD1. J was trimmed by 3 bases and V by 6 bases; bases with no gene match: 9. CDR1 is SQVTM, CDR2 ANQGSEA, per germline. The CDR3 is 14 amino acids. CDR3 nucleotides: TGCAGCGTCAGAGACAGGGGAAGAGAAGAGACCCAGTACTTC. It translates to CSVRDRGREETQYF. Supplemented by reference TRBV29-1 and TRBJ2-5, the full variable domain reads SAVISQKPSRDICQRGTSLTIQCQVDSQVTMMFWYRQQPGQSLTLIATANQGSEATYESGFVIDKFPISRPNLTFSTLTVSNMSPEDSSIYLCSVRDRGREETQYFGPGTRLLVL.

CDR3 sequence: CASSLQPNQPQHF. CDR3 bases: TGTGCCAGCAGCTTACAGCCGAATCAGCCCCAGCATTTT. The chain couples TRBV5-4 to TRBJ1-5; unclear D gene. V lost 2 bases and J 4 bases, leaving 7 bases between the germline ends. Per germline, CDR1 SGHNT and CDR2 YYREEE (reference sequence). This CDR3 is built from 13 residues.

The chain uses TRBV19 and TRBJ1-1, with D uncertain. V gave up 5 bases and J gave up 2 bases, with 12 bases separating them. The CDR3 runs 14 residues. CDR1 is LNHDA and CDR2 is SQIVND in the germline V gene (reference sequence). Here the CDR3 DNA reads TGTGCCAGTAGTCCAGCGGGGTTTAACACTGAAGCTTTCTTT. It is translated as CASSPAGFNTEAFF.

V gene TRBV4-2 combines with J gene TRBJ2-1; 13 positions match TRBD2. The CDR3 contains 19 residues. CDR1 LGHNA and CDR2 YNFKEQ come from the germline V gene. J was trimmed by 0 bases and V by 2 bases; bases with no gene match: 7. CDR3 DNA: TGTGCCAGCAGCCAAATGGGACTAGCGGGGTTAAGCTCCTACAATGAGCAGTTCTTC. Translation gives CASSQMGLAGLSSYNEQFF.

This chain joins TRBV7-8 and TRBJ2-3; 11 positions match TRBD2. The germline gives CDR1 SGHVS, CDR2 FQNEAQ. This CDR3 has 17 residues. The junction had 13 bases not matched to a gene; V was cut back by 5 bases and J by 6 bases. CDR3 protein: CASSPRLAGIIMDTQYF. In DNA, the CDR3 is TGTGCCAGCAGCCCGAGACTAGCGGGGATCATTATGGATACGCAGTATTTT.

The chain employs TRBV6-5 and TRBJ2-5, with D perhaps matching TRBD2 (6 bases). The CDR3 sequence is 13 residues long. Looked up from germline, CDR1 is MNHEY and CDR2 is SVGAGI. Deletions cut 11 bases from V and 9 bases from J, with 22 bases between. The DNA for the CDR3 is TGTGCCTGTGGTCCGGGAACGGGACTTGCCCAGTACTTC. Translating gives CACGPGTGLAQYF.

The gene calls are TRBV11-1 and TRBJ2-7; 7 bases align to TRBD2. Germline CDR1 and CDR2: SGHAT and FQDESV (reference sequence). The V segment lost 1 base and the J segment 2 bases; nucleotides outside the gene matches: 5. CDR3 length: 15 amino acids. The CDR3 coding sequence is TGTGCCAGCAGCTTAGGCGGGGGAGCAACCTACGAGCAGTACTTC. This translates into CASSLGGGATYEQYF.

The chain employs TRBV7-2 and TRBJ2-5; D might be TRBD1 or TRBD2, each matching 5 bases. Germline CDR1 SGHTA, CDR2 FQGNSA. The CDR3 totals 11 residues. The ends were cut back, 10 bases at V and 2 bases at J, with 8 bases in the middle. Written as DNA, the CDR3 is TGTGCCACGGGACCGCAAGAGACCCAGTACTTC. Translation gives CATGPQETQYF.

This clone was detected only a few times. V gene TRBV10-1 combines with J gene TRBJ2-7; tentatively, D is TRBD1 or TRBD2 (7 bases each). Germline CDR1 WNHNN, CDR2 SYGVQD (reference sequence). There are 14 residues in the CDR3. Deletions cut 6 bases from V and 6 bases from J, with 18 bases between. The CDR3 bases are TGCGCCAGCAGCGCCTCAGGGGGGGGTCTCGAGCAGTACTTC. Amino acid sequence: CASSASGGGLEQYF.

The V call is TRBV7-2, the J call TRBJ1-6, with unresolved D. Trimming pared 1 base from V and 7 bases from J, leaving 11 bases between. The germline V gene encodes CDR1 SGHTA and CDR2 FQGNSA. This CDR3 is built from 15 residues. The CDR3 region is CASSLGRKENSPLHF. The DNA of the CDR3 is TGTGCCAGCAGCTTAGGGAGGAAGGAGAATTCACCCCTCCACTTT.

This chain joins TRBV7-2 and TRBJ2-5; weak D call: TRBD2 (5 bases). Trimming took 4 bases from V and 7 from J, leaving 10 bases between them. CDR3 size: 12 residues. Germline-derived CDR1 and CDR2 are SGHTA and FQGNSA. The CDR3 here is CASSSLRGTQYF. The CDR3 nucleotides are TGTGCCAGCAGCTCACTCCGGGGGACCCAGTACTTC.

The chain recombines TRBV29-1 with TRBJ2-3, with D maybe TRBD1 (5 bases). This CDR3 comprises 14 residues. Germline CDR1 reads SQVTM; CDR2 reads ANQGSEA. Trimming stripped 6 bases from V and 4 bases from J, with 17 bases between. DNA for the CDR3: TGCAGCGTCCCGGGTAACAGGCCTGCAGATACGCAGTATTTT. Residues: CSVPGNRPADTQYF.

This rearrangement joins TRBV19 to TRBJ1-1; D gene ambiguous. The CDR3 runs to 14 residues. From germline, CDR1 is LNHDA and CDR2 SQIVND (reference sequence). V lost 6 bases, J lost 11 bases, and 22 bases lay in between. The CDR3 here is CASRTLAGSPDAFF. The DNA for the CDR3 is TGTGCCAGTAGGACACTCGCCGGGTCCCCCGACGCTTTCTTT.

The chain uses TRBV2 and TRBJ2-7; D call uncertain. The CDR3 loop spans 14 amino acids. V lost 8 bases to trimming and J lost 0 bases, with 14 bases between them. Germline V CDR1 and CDR2: SNHLY, FYNNEI. The CDR3 protein is CASRQRVSSYEQYF. CDR3 coding DNA: TGTGCCAGCCGTCAACGGGTGAGCTCCTACGAGCAGTACTTC. The variable domain in full, with the rest retrieved from reference TRBV2 and TRBJ2-7, is EPEVTQTPSHQVTQMGQEVILRCVPISNHLYFYWYRQILGQKVEFLVSFYNNEISEKSEIFDDQFSVERPDGSNFTLKIRSTKLEDSAMYFCASRQRVSSYEQYFGPGTRLTVT.

The rearrangement joins TRBV28 to TRBJ2-7, with 9 bases fitting TRBD1. The CDR3 is 12 residues long. J gave up 5 bases and V 9 bases, and 5 bases lay outside the gene matches. Germline-derived CDR1 and CDR2 are MDHEN and SYDVKM. The CDR3 loop reads CASWTGVNEQYF. CDR3 in DNA: TGTGCCAGTTGGACAGGGGTGAACGAGCAGTACTTC.

The J gene is TRBJ1-2, the V gene TRBV2, with TRBD1 identical over 7 bases. CDR1 is SNHLY and CDR2 is FYNNEI in the germline V gene. The CDR3 loop spans 14 amino acids. The J segment lost 2 bases and the V segment lost 6 bases, leaving 6 bases of the junction unmatched. CDR3 DNA: TGTGCCAGCAGGTCCGGGACAGCGAACTATGGCTACACCTTC. This encodes CASRSGTANYGYTF.

V gene TRBV27 combines with J gene TRBJ2-1, with D tentatively TRBD2 (5 bases). Trimming pared 8 bases from V and 3 bases from J, leaving 14 bases between. This CDR3 region has 14 residues. CDR1 and CDR2 (germline): MNHEY, SMNVEV (reference sequence). CDR3 amino acids: CASSPRANYNEQFF. CDR3 DNA: TGTGCCAGCTCCCCGAGGGCCAACTACAATGAGCAGTTCTTC.

The chain links TRBV7-2 to TRBJ2-3; either TRBD1 or TRBD2 may supply D (5 bases each). The V end was cut by 8 bases, the J end by 3 bases, with 21 bases between. The germline gives CDR1 SGHTA, CDR2 FQGNSA. The CDR3 covers 16 residues. The CDR3 DNA reads TGTGCCAGCCACCGCCTCCAGGGCGGCGGGACAGATACGCAGTATTTT. This codes for CASHRLQGGGTDTQYF.

The DNA for the CDR3 is TGTGCCAGCAGCTTGGTTCAGGGATTCTACAATGAGCAGTTCTTC. Its translation is CASSLVQGFYNEQFF. The genes are TRBV5-8 and TRBJ2-1, with D perhaps matching TRBD1 (5 bases). The CDR3 sequence is 15 residues long. Between the trimmed V and J ends, which lost 0 bases and 3 bases, there was a span of 10 bases. CDR1 and CDR2 (germline): SGHTS, YDEGEE.

The chain recombines TRBV28 with TRBJ2-5; 10 bases are shared with TRBD1. The CDR3 length is 15 residues. Germline V gene data show CDR1 as MDHEN and CDR2 as SYDVKM. The junction had 14 bases not matched to a gene; V was cut back by 5 bases and J by 11 bases. CDR3 residues: CASSPTGTGDFQQYF. The CDR3 DNA reads as TGTGCCAGCAGTCCCACCGGGACAGGGGATTTCCAGCAGTACTTC.

The rearrangement links TRBV5-1 to TRBJ2-1; no clear D. The germline gives CDR1 SGHRS, CDR2 YFSETQ. Trimming took off 3 bases at V and 2 bases at J, with 15 bases between the two ends. This CDR3 has 16 amino acids. The DNA of the CDR3 is TGCGCCAGCAGCTCGCCGGCGGAGAGGCCCTACAATGAGCAGTTCTTC. Encoded protein: CASSSPAERPYNEQFF. Looking up the rest from reference TRBV5-1 and TRBJ2-1 gives the full variable domain: KAGVTQTPRYLIKTRGQQVTLSCSPISGHRSVSWYQQTPGQGLQFLFEYFSETQRNKGNFPGRFSGRQFSNSRSEMNVSTLELGDSALYLCASSSPAERPYNEQFFGPGTRLTVL.

The gene calls are TRBV5-1 and TRBJ1-6; the match to TRBD1 covers 8 bases. Per germline, CDR1 SGHRS and CDR2 YFSETQ. The CDR3 has 14 amino acids. Unmatched junction bases numbered 6, after V lost 3 bases and J lost 10 bases. The CDR3 DNA reads TGCGCCAGCAGCTCGGGACAGGTCGTCTCACCCCTCCACTTT. Its translation: CASSSGQVVSPLHF.

The table lists this clone with a count of one. The chain couples TRBV28 to TRBJ1-5; 9 bases are shared with TRBD1. Germline V CDR1 and CDR2: MDHEN, SYDVKM. Trimming at V came to 5 bases and at J to 5 bases, leaving 10 bases not matched to a gene. The CDR3 covers 16 residues. CDR3 nucleotide sequence: TGTGCCAGCAGTGACCCGGGACAGGGTTTCCATCAGCCCCAGCATTTT. Translated: CASSDPGQGFHQPQHF.

A few counts support this clone. The chain links TRBV9 to TRBJ2-7, with 13 nucleotides matching TRBD2. V lost 4 bases, J lost 3 bases, and 10 bases stayed unmatched. The V gene's germline CDR1 is SGDLS and CDR2 YYNGEE. The CDR3 spans 17 residues. CDR3 nucleotides: TGTGCCAGCAGCCCCCGGACTAGCGGGAGTATAAGCTACGAGCAGTACTTC. It encodes CASSPRTSGSISYEQYF. The full variable domain, rest sourced from reference TRBV9 and TRBJ2-7, is DSGVTQTPKHLITATGQRVTLRCSPRSGDLSVYWYQQSLDQGLQFLIQYYNGEERAKGNILERFSAQQFPDLHSELNLSSLELGDSALYFCASSPRTSGSISYEQYFGPGTRLTVT.

The chain combines TRBV10-2 with TRBJ2-1; 9 nucleotides align to TRBD1. V was clipped by 4 bases and J by 6 bases; unmatched bases: 10. There are 16 residues in the CDR3. Germline V gives CDR1 WSHSY, CDR2 SAAADI. The CDR3: CASSVTGGPGGNEQFF. The CDR3, as DNA: TGCGCCAGCAGTGTAACAGGGGGCCCGGGAGGCAATGAGCAGTTCTTC.